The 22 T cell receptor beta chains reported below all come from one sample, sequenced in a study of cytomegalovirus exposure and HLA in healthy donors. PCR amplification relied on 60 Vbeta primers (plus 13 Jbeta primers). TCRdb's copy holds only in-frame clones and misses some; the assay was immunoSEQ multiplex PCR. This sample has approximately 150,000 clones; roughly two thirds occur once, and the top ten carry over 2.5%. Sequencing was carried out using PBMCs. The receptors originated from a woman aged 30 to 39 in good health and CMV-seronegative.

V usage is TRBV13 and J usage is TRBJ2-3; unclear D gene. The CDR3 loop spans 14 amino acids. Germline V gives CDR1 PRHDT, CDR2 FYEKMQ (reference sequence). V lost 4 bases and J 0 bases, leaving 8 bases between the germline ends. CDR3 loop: CASSSSQSTDTQYF. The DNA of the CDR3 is TGTGCCAGCAGCTCCTCCCAGAGCACAGATACGCAGTATTTT.

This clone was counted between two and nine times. The CDR3 reads CSGHLAVNNEQFF. As DNA, the CDR3 is TGCAGCGGCCACCTTGCGGTCAACAATGAGCAGTTCTTC. The chain has TRBV29-1 and TRBJ2-1; no definite D call. CDR1 and CDR2 (germline): SQVTM, ANQGSEA. Trimming shortened V by 7 bases and J by 5 bases, and 15 bases separated the two germline ends. CDR3 length equals 13 residues.

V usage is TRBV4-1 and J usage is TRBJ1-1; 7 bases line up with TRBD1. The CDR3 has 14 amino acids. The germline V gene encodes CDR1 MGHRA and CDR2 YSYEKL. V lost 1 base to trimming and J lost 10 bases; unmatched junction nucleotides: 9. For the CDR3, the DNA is TGCGCCAGCAGCCAAGTCCAGGGGGAACTGTTAGCTTTCTTT. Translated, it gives CASSQVQGELLAFF.

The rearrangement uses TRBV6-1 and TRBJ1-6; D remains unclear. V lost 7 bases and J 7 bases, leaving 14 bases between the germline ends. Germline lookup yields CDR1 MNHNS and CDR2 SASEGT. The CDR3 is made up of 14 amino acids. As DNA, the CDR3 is TGTGCCAGCACCCCGGACTTTCGAAATTCACCCCTCCACTTT. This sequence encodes CASTPDFRNSPLHF.

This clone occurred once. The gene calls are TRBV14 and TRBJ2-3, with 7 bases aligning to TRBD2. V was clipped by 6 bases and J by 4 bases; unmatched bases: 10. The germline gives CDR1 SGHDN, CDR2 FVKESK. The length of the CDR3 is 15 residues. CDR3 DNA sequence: TGTGCCAGCAGTCTTGGGGCTAGCGGAGCAGATACGCAGTATTTT. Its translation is CASSLGASGADTQYF. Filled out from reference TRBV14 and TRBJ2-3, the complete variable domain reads EAGVTQFPSHSVIEKGQTVTLRCDPISGHDNLYWYRRVMGKEIKFLLHFVKESKQDESGMPNNRFLAERTGGTYSTLKVQPAELEDSGVYFCASSLGASGADTQYFGPGTRLTVL.

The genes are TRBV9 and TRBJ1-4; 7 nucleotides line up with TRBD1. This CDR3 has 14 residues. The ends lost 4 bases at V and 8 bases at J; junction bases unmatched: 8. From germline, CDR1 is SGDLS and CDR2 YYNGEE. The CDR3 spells CASSPQGRGEKLFF. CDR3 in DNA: TGTGCCAGCAGCCCCCAAGGCAGGGGGGAAAAACTGTTTTTT.

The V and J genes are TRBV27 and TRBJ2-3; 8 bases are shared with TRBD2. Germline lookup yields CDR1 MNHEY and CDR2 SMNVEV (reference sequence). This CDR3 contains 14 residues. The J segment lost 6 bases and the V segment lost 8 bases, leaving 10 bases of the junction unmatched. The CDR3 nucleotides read TGTGCCAGCGTTGGGGTAGCGGGGTTGGATACGCAGTATTTT. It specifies CASVGVAGLDTQYF.

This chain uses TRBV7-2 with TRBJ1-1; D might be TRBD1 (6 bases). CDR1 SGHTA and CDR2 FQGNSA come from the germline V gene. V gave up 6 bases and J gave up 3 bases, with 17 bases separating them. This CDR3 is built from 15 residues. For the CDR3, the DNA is TGTGCCAGCAGGTGGGGACAAGGGTTTGACACTGAAGCTTTCTTT. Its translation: CASRWGQGFDTEAFF. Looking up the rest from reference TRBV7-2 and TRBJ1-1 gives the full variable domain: GAGVSQSPSNKVTEKGKDVELRCDPISGHTALYWYRQSLGQGLEFLIYFQGNSAPDKSGLPSDRFSAERTGGSVSTLTIQRTQQEDSAVYLCASRWGQGFDTEAFFGQGTRLTVV.

The DNA of the CDR3 is TGTGCCAGCAGCTTAGTTCTCTACGAGCAGTACTTC. Its protein is CASSLVLYEQYF. The chain has TRBV7-8 and TRBJ2-7; D not certain. This CDR3 has 12 residues. Germline V gene lookup returns CDR1 SGHVS and CDR2 FQNEAQ. V lost 1 base to trimming and J lost 3 bases, with 4 bases between them. The full variable domain, its missing parts supplied by reference TRBV7-8 and TRBJ2-7, is GAGVSQSPRYKVAKRGQDVALRCDPISGHVSLFWYQQALGQGPEFLTYFQNEAQLDKSGLPSDRFFAERPEGSVSTLKIQRTQQEDSAVYLCASSLVLYEQYFGPGTRLTVT.

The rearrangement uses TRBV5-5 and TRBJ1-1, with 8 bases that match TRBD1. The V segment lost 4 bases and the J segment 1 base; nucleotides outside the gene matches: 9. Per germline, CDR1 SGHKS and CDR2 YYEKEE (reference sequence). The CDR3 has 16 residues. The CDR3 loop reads CASSPDRGAANTEAFF. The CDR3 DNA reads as TGTGCCAGCAGCCCCGACAGGGGCGCCGCGAACACTGAAGCTTTCTTT.

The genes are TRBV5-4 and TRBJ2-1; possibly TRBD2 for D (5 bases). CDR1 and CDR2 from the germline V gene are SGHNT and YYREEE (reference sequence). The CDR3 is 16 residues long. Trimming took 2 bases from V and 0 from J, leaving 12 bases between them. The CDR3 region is CASSFRRASSYNEQFF. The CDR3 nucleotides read TGTGCCAGCAGCTTTAGGCGGGCCAGCTCCTACAATGAGCAGTTCTTC.

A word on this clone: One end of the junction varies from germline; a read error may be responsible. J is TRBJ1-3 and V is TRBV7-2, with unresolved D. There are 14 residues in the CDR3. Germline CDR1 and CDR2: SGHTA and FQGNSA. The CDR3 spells CASRLAAGGNTIYF. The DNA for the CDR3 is TGTGCCAGCAGATTAGCGGCGGGGGGAAACACCATATATTTT. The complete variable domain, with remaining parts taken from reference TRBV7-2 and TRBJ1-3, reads GAGVSQSPSNKVTEKGKDVELRCDPISGHTALYWYRQSLGQGLEFLIYFQGNSAPDKSGLPSDRFSAERTGGSVSTLTIQRTQQEDSAVYLCASRLAAGGNTIYFGEGSWLTVV.

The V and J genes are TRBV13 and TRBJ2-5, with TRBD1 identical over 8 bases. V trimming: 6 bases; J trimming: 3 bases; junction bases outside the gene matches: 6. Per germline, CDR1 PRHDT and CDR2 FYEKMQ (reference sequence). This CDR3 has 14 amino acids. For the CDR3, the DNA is TGTGCCAGCAGTCATGGACAGGGCAAAGAGACCCAGTACTTC. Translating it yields CASSHGQGKETQYF.

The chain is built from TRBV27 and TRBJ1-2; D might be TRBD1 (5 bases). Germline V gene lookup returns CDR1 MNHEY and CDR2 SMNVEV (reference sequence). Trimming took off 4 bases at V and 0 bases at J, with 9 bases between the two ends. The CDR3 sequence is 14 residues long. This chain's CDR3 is CASSSTASNYGYTF. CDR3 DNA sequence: TGTGCCAGCAGTTCGACAGCTTCTAACTATGGCTACACCTTC.

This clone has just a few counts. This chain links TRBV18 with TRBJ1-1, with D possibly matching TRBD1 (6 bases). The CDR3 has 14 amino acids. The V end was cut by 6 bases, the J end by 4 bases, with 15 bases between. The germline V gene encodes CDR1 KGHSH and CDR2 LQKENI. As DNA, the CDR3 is TGTGCCAGCTCCCAAGCCGACAGGTCCACTGAAGCTTTCTTT. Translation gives CASSQADRSTEAFF.

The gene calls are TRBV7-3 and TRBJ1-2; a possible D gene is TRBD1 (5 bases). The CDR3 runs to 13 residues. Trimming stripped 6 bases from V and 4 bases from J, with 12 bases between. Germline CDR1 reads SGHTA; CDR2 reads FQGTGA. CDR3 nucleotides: TGTGCCAGCAGTCTTGCGGGGGGCTATGGCTACACCTTC. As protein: CASSLAGGYGYTF.

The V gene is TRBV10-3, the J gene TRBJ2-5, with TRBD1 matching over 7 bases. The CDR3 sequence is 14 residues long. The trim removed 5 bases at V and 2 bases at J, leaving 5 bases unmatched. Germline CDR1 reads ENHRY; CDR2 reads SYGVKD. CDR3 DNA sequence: TGTGCCATCAGTAGGACAGGAGGACAAGAGACCCAGTACTTC. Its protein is CAISRTGGQETQYF.

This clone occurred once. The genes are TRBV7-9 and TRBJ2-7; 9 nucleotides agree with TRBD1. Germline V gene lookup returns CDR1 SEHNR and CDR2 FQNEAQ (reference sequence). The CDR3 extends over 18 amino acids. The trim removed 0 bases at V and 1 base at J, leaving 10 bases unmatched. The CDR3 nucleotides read TGTGCCAGCAGCTTAGCGAGGTTCGGGACAGGGCTGTCCTACGAGCAGTACTTC. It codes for CASSLARFGTGLSYEQYF.

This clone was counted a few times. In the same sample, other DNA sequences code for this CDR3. The CDR3 here is CASSQVGGDEQYF. The CDR3 DNA is TGCGCCAGCAGCCAAGTGGGAGGTGACGAGCAGTACTTC. The chain combines TRBV4-1 with TRBJ2-7; possible D gene TRBD2, 6 bases. V lost 1 base and J 5 bases, leaving 9 bases between the germline ends. The CDR3 sequence is 13 residues long. The germline V gene encodes CDR1 MGHRA and CDR2 YSYEKL.

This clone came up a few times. The chain's CDR3 is CASSFNLGTEAFF. Here the CDR3 DNA reads TGTGCCAGCAGTTTTAACCTCGGGACTGAAGCTTTCTTT. The chain combines TRBV27 with TRBJ1-1, with D unclear. From germline, CDR1 is MNHEY and CDR2 SMNVEV (reference sequence). This CDR3 is built from 13 residues. V was trimmed by 3 bases and J by 5 bases, leaving 10 bases between them.

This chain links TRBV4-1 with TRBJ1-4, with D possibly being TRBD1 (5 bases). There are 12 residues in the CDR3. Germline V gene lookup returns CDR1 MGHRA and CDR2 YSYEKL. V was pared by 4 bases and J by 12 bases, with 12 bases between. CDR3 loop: CASSRGGWELFF. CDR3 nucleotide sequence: TGCGCCAGCAGCCGGGGGGGGTGGGAACTGTTTTTT.

The CDR3 protein is CASSQDRRDYQSNEQFF. The CDR3 nucleotides read TGCGCCAGCAGCCAAGATCGCAGGGACTACCAATCCAATGAGCAGTTCTTC. V is TRBV4-1 and J is TRBJ2-1, with 7 bases lining up with TRBD2. Germline V CDR1 and CDR2: MGHRA, YSYEKL. CDR3 size: 17 residues. With 0 bases clipped from V and 6 bases from J, the junction kept 11 bases outside the gene matches.